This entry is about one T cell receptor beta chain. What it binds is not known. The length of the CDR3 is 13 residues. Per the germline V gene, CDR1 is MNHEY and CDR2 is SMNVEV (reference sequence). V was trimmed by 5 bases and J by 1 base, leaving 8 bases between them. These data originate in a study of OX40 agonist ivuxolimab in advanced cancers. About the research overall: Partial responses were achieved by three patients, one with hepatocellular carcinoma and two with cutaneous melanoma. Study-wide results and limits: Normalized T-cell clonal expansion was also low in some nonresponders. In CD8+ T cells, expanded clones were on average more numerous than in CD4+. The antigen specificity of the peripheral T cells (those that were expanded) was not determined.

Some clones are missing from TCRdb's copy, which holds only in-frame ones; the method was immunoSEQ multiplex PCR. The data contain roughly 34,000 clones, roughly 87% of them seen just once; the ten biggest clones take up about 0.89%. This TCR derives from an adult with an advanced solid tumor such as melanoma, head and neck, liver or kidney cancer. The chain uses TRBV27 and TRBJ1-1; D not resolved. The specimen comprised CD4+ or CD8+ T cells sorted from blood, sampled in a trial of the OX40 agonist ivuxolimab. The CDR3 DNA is TGTGCCAGCAGTGTAGTCAAGAACACTGAAGCTTTCTTT. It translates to CASSVVKNTEAFF.